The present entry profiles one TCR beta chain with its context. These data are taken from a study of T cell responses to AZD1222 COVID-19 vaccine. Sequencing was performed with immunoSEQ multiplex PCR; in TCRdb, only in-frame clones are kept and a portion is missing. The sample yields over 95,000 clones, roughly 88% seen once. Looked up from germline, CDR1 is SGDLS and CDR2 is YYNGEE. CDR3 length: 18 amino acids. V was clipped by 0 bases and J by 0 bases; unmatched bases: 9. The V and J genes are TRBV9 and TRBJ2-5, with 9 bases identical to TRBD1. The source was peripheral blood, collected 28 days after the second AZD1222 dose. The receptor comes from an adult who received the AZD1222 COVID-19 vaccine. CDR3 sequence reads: CASSVATPGTGYQETQYF. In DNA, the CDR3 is TGTGCCAGCAGCGTAGCTACCCCAGGGACAGGGTACCAAGAGACCCAGTACTTC.